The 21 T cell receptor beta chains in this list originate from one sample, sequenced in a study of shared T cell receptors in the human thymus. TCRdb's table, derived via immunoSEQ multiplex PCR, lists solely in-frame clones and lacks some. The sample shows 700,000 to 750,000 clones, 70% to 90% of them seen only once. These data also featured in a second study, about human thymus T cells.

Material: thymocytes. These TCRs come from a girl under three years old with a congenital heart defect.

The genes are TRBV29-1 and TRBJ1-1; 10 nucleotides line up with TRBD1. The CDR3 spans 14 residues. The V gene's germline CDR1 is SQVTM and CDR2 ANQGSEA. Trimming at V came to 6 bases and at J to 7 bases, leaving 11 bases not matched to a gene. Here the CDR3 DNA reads TGCAGCGTGGGGGACAGGGGTCGACTTTTTGAAGCTTTCTTT. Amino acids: CSVGDRGRLFEAFF.

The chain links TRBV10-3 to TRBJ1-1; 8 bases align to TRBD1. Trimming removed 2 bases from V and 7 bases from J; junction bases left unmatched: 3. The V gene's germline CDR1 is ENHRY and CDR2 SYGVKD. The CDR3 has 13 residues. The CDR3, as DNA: TGTGCCATCAGTGAGGCAGGGGGCGGTGAAGCTTTCTTT. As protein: CAISEAGGGEAFF.

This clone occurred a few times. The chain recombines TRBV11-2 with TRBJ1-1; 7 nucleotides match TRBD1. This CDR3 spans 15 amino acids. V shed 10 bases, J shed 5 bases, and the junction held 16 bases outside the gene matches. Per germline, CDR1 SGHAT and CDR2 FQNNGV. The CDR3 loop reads CATKRSGGWRTEAFF. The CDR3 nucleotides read TGTGCCACCAAGAGGTCAGGGGGATGGCGGACTGAAGCTTTCTTT. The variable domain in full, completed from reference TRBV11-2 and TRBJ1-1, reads EAGVAQSPRYKIIEKRQSVAFWCNPISGHATLYWYQQILGQGPKLLIQFQNNGVVDDSQLPKDRFSAERLKGVDSTLKIQPAKLEDSAVYLCATKRSGGWRTEAFFGQGTRLTVV.

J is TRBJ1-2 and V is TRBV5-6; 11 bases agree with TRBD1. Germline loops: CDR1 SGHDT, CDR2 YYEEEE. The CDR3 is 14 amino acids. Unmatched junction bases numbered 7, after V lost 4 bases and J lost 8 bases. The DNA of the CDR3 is TGTGCCAGCAGCGAGGGGACAGGGGGTAACGGCTACACCTTC. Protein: CASSEGTGGNGYTF.

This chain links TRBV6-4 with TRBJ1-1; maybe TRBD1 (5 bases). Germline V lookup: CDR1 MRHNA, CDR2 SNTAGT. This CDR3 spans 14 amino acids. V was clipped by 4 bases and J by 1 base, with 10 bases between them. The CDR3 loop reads CASSGGGENTEAFF. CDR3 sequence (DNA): TGTGCCAGCAGTGGGGGAGGGGAGAACACTGAAGCTTTCTTT.

The CDR3: CASSVDSYAYEQYF. CDR3 DNA sequence: TGTGCCAGCAGCGTAGATTCGTATGCCTACGAGCAGTACTTC. This chain connects TRBV9 to TRBJ2-7; D is unresolved. The ends were cut back, 0 bases at V and 2 bases at J, with 9 bases in the middle. The CDR3 consists of 14 residues. The germline V gene has CDR1 SGDLS and CDR2 YYNGEE.

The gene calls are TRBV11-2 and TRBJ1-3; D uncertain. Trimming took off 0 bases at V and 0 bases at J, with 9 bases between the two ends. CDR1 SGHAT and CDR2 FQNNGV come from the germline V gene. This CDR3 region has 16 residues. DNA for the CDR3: TGTGCCAGCAGCTTAGAGTTCACAAACTCTGGAAACACCATATATTTT. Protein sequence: CASSLEFTNSGNTIYF.

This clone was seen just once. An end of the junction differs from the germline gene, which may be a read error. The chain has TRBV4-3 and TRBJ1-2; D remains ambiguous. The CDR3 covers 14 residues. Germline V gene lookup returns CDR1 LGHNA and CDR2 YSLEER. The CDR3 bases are TGCGCCAGCAGCCAAGCTGACACAGCCTATGTCTACACCTTC. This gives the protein CASSQADTAYVYTF.

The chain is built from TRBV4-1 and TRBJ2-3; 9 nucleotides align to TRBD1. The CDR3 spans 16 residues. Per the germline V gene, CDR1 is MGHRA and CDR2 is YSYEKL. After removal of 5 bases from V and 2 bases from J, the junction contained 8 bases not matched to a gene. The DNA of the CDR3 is TGCGCCAGCAGCACAGGACAGGGGAGTAACACAGATACGCAGTATTTT. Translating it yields CASSTGQGSNTDTQYF.

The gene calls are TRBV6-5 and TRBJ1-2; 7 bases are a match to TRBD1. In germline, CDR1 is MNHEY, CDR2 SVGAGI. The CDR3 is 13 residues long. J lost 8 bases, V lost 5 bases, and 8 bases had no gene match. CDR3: CASSRQGQEGYTF. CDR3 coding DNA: TGTGCCAGCAGTCGACAGGGCCAGGAGGGCTACACCTTC.

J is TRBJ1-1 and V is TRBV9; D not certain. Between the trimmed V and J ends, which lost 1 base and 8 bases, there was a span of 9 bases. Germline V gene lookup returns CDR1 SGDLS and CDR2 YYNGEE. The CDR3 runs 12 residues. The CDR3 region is CASSVSGEEAFF. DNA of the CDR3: TGTGCCAGCAGCGTATCGGGAGAAGAAGCTTTCTTT.

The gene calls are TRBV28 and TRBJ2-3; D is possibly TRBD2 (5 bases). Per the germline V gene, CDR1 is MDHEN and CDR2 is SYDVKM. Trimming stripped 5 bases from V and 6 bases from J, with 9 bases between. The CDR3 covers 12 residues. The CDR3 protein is CASSAKRDTQYF. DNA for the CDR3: TGTGCCAGCAGTGCAAAGCGGGATACGCAGTATTTT.

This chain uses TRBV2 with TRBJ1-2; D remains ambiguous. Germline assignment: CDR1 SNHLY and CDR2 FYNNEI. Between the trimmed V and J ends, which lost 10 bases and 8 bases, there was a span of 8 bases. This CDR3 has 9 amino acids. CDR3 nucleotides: TGTGCCACCCTTATGGGCTACACCTTC. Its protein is CATLMGYTF.

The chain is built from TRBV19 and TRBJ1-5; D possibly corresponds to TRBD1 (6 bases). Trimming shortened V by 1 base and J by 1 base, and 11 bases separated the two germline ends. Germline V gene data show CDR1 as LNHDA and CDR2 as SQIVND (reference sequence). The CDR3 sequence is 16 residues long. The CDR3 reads CASSIGAGQSNQPQHF. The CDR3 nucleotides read TGTGCCAGTAGTATAGGGGCTGGACAGAGCAATCAGCCCCAGCATTTT.

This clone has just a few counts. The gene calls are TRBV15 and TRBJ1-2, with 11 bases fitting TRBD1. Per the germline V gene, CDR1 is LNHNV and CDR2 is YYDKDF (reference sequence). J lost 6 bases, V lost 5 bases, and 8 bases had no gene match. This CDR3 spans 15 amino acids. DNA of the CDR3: TGTGCCACCAGCGGACAGGGGGCGCGGATTGATGGCTACACCTTC. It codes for CATSGQGARIDGYTF.

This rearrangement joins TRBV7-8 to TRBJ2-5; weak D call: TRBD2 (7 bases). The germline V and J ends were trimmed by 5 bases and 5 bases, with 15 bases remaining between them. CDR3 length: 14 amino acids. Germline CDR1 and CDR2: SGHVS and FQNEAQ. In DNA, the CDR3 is TGTGCCAGCAGCCTTAGGAGGGGGGGGGAGACCCAGTACTTC. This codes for CASSLRRGGETQYF.

CDR3 DNA sequence: TGTGCCAGTAGTATAAGACAGGGTCATCAGCCCCAGCATTTT. This encodes CASSIRQGHQPQHF. V usage is TRBV19 and J usage is TRBJ1-5, with 7 nucleotides matching TRBD1. The junction had 3 bases not matched to a gene; V was cut back by 2 bases and J by 5 bases. The CDR3 length is 14 residues. Germline CDR1 LNHDA, CDR2 SQIVND (reference sequence).

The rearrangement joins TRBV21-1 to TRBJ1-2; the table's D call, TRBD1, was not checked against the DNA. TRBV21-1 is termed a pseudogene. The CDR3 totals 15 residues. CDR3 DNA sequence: TGTGCCAGCAGCAAAATCCTGGGGGACACGGATGGCTACACCTTC. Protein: CASSKILGDTDGYTF.

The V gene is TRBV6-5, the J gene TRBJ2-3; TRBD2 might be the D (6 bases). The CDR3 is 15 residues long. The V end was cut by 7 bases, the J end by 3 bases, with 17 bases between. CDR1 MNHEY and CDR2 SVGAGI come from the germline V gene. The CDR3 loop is CASTATRRKTDTQYF. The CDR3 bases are TGTGCCAGCACCGCGACTAGAAGGAAGACAGATACGCAGTATTTT.

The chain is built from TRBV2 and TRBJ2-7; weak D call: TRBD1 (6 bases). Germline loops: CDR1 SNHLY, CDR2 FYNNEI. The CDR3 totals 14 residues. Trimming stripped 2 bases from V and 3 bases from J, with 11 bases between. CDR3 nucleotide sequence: TGTGCCAGCAGTGAACGGACAGACCACTACGAGCAGTACTTC. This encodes CASSERTDHYEQYF.

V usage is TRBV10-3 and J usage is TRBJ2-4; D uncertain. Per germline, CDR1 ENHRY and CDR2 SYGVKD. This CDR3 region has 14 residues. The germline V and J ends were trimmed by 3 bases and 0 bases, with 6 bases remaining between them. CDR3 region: CAISDAVAKNIQYF. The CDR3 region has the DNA TGTGCCATCAGTGACGCAGTAGCCAAAAACATTCAGTACTTC.